The clone carrying this TCR beta chain was picked up a small number of times. No antigen is known for it. This record comes from a study of T-cell memory formation after mild COVID-19. About the research overall: TCR clusters mostly belonged to single donors. General study points: Mostly located in CM and EM were contracting CD4+ clones, with contracting CD8+ clones located in EMRA. Some SARS-CoV-2-responding clones were already detected in memory before infection.

MiXCR, applied by TCRdb to the 5' RACE reads, yields one record per CDR3 protein. The table records roughly 100,000 distinct CDR3 sequences, over 12% of them present only once. Germline V gene data show CDR1 as MDHEN and CDR2 as SYDVKM. The length of the CDR3 is 16 residues. Trimming pared 3 bases from V and 0 bases from J, leaving 12 bases between. This receptor was obtained from a young man who had mild COVID-19 (a few samples of this study predate the infection). Cell type and time point are not known. The chain recombines TRBV28 with TRBJ1-5; D gene unclear. Material for sequencing was PBMCs or a T cell subset sorted from them (not recorded which). Here the CDR3 reads CASSFASGNSNQPQHF. DNA of the CDR3: TGTGCCAGCAGTTTCGCCTCTGGTAATAGCAATCAGCCCCAGCATTTT. The complete variable domain, with remaining parts taken from reference TRBV28 and TRBJ1-5, reads DVKVTQSSRYLVKRTGEKVFLECVQDMDHENMFWYRQDPGLGLRLIYFSYDVKMKEKGDIPEGYSVSREKKERFSLILESASTNQTSMYLCASSFASGNSNQPQHFGDGTRLSIL.